Sequencing of this T cell receptor beta chain was carried out in a study of T cell responses to AZD1222 COVID-19 vaccine. Findings and limits, study-wide: Only 5 to 7 AZD1222 recipients were seropositive at baseline. Sampled repertoires all dated from after the peak T cell response. Clonal diversity may have been underestimated in mostly white British donors.

Second doses were pooled across both intervals (about 4 or about 12 weeks). Some clones are missing from TCRdb's copy, which holds only in-frame ones; the method was immunoSEQ multiplex PCR. Of approximately 100,000 clones listed, 87% are singletons. As to this clone: Its target is not known.

Trimming cost V 4 bases and J 1 base, with 9 bases left between them. CDR3 size: 14 residues. Germline V lookup: CDR1 SGHDT, CDR2 YYEEEE. This receptor was identified in an adult who received the AZD1222 COVID-19 vaccine. The chain uses TRBV5-6 and TRBJ1-5; D is uncertain. The starting material was peripheral blood, obtained 28 days after the second AZD1222 dose. This CDR3 reads CASSLIKSNQPQHF. The DNA of the CDR3 is TGTGCCAGCAGCCTCATTAAGAGCAATCAGCCCCAGCATTTT.